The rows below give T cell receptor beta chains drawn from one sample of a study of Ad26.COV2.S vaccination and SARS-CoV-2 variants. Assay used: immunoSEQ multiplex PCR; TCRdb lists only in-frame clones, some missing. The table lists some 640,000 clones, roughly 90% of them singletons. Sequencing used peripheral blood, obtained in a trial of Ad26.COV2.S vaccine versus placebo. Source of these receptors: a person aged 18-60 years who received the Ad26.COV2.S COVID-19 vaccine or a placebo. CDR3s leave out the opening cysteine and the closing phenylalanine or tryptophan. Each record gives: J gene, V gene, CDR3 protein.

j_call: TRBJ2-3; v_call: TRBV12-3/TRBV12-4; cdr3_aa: ASTRGSDTQY
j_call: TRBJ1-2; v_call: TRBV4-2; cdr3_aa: ASSQTRRSEGSYT
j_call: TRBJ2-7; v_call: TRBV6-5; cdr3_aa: ASSQGSSYEQY
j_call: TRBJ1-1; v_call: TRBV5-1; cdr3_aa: ASSLGTELYIEAF
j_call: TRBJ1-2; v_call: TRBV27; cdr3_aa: ASSLSGPYGYT
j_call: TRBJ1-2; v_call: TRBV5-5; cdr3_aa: ASSLGHGLYGGYT
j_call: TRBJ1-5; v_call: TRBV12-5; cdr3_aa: ASGLVSPQPQH
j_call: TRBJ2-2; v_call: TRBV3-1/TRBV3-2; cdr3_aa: ASSPTSGRVGGELF
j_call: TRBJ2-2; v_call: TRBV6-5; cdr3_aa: ASSYGGSRTGELF
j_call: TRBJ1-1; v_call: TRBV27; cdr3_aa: ASGGGWTEAF
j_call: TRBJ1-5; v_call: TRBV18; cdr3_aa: ASSRTWDQPQH
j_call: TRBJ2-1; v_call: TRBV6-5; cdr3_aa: ASSYSQSYNEQF
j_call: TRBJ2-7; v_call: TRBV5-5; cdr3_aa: ASSIGQGVYEQY
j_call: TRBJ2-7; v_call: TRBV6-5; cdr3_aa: ASSYRGSVEQY
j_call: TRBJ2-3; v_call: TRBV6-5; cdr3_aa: ASSPVILAPDTQY
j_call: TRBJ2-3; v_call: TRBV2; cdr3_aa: ASTPGTLRDTQY
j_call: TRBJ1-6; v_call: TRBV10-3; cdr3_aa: AISESRDSPLH
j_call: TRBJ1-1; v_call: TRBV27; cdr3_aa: ASSLSRTPGTEAF
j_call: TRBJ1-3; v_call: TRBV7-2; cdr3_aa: ASSLGQGTGNTIY
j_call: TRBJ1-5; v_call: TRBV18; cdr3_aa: ASSPDRSNQPQH
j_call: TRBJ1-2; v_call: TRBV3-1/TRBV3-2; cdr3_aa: ASSQIPNPESGYT
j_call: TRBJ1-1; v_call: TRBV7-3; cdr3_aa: ASSSRTASGMNTEAF
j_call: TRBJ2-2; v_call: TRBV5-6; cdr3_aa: ASSLVVGELF
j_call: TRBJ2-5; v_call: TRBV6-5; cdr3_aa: ASIRTGGPGETQY
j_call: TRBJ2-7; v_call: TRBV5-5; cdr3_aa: ASTHRQGAYEQY
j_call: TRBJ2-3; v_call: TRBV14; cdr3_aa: ASSLAGRGDTQY